The present T cell receptor beta chain was sequenced within a study of control samples from healthy donors and cancer patients. Germline V lookup: CDR1 SGHDT, CDR2 YYEEEE. With 0 bases removed from V and 0 bases from J, the gap between germline ends came to 18 bases. The CDR3 contains 18 residues. Clones were read by immunoSEQ multiplex PCR, and TCRdb kept only the in-frame ones, dropping some. The table records around 13,000 clones, 85% to 95% of them present only once. The sequencing input was PBMCs. The receptor's source is a man aged 80 or over with lung cancer. The J gene is TRBJ1-2, the V gene TRBV5-6; tentatively, D is TRBD1 (6 bases). The CDR3 here is CASSLGRGRGVANYGYTF. DNA of the CDR3: TGTGCCAGCAGCTTGGGCAGGGGACGGGGTGTAGCTAACTATGGCTACACCTTC.